The TCR beta chain under discussion was sequenced for a study of blood T cell repertoires in COVID-19. Study-wide background: Both acute and convalescent COVID-19 samples were obtained from the United States, Italy and Spain. T cells, B-cell-depleted T cells, or PBMCs provided the cDNA or gDNA that served as material.

Germline CDR1 MNHEY, CDR2 SVGAGI. V trimming: 6 bases; J trimming: 6 bases; junction bases outside the gene matches: 6. CDR3 length: 13 amino acids. Per the study methods: From reference gene primer amplification, estimates of nucleated cell counts were derived. TCRdb's table, derived via immunoSEQ multiplex PCR, lists solely in-frame clones and lacks some. D and trimming come from the DNA, and the V and J calls and clone size come from that table. The data show some 45,000 clones, roughly 82% seen once. This clone has only one observation. This TCR was sampled from an older woman with acute or convalescent COVID-19. The V and J genes are TRBV6-5 and TRBJ2-7; 9 bases line up with TRBD1. The sample consisted of peripheral blood. This CDR3 reads CASRAGQGLEQYF. The CDR3 DNA reads as TGTGCCAGCAGGGCGGGACAGGGACTCGAGCAGTACTTC.